One and the same sample provided the 8 T cell receptor beta chains below, sequenced in a study of human T cells and chemical hapten exposure. TCRdb reanalysed the RACE reads using MiXCR and keeps one entry per CDR3 protein. The sample has approximately 370,000 distinct CDR3 sequences, 4.5% to 5.5% seen once; the top ten hold around 8.6%. Time point here: pre-sensitization, week 0. Treatment noted: therapeutic diphenylcyclopropenone sensitization with weekly scalp DPC. The source material was whole blood, sampled in connection with sensitization to the hapten diphenylcyclopropenone (DPC). These receptors originate from a woman aged 18 to 35 with alopecia areata. Some clones in this sample may be carry-over from other donors' samples.

This clonotype has at least ten counts. This sequence joins TRBV6-2 or TRBV6-3 and TRBJ2-1; unclear D gene. Trimming left V 4 bases short and J 10 bases short, with 11 bases between. The CDR3 loop spans 12 amino acids. Germline V gives CDR1 MNHEY, CDR2 SVGEGT. CDR3 bases: TGTGCCAGCAGTTTAAGTCGGCTGGAGCAGTTCTTC. It codes for CASSLSRLEQFF.

J is TRBJ2-5 and V is TRBV27, with D possibly being TRBD1 (6 bases). The CDR3 is made up of 15 amino acids. Germline V gene data show CDR1 as MNHEY and CDR2 as SMNVEV (reference sequence). The V end was cut by 6 bases, the J end by 1 base, with 15 bases between. CDR3: CASSRTSGAQETQYF. The DNA of the CDR3 is TGTGCCAGCAGCCGTACCTCAGGGGCCCAAGAGACCCAGTACTTC.

The rearrangement uses TRBV6-6 and TRBJ2-7; 9 bases align to TRBD2. Germline CDR1 is MNHNY and CDR2 is SVGAGI (reference sequence). The V gene end was trimmed by 2 bases and the J gene end by 6 bases; junction bases not matched to a gene: 11. The CDR3 length is 16 residues. CDR3 in amino acids: CASSYRPGAGGTEQYF. The CDR3, as DNA: TGTGCCAGCAGTTACCGGCCCGGAGCGGGGGGTACCGAGCAGTACTTC.

The sample holds a few counts of this clonotype. The gene calls are TRBV2 and TRBJ2-7; TRBD1 aligns across 10 bases. Germline lookup yields CDR1 SNHLY and CDR2 FYNNEI. The CDR3 covers 14 residues. Trimming at V came to 7 bases and at J to 4 bases, leaving 7 bases not matched to a gene. The CDR3 nucleotides are TGTGCCAGCATTACGACAGGGGGCAGGTACGAGCAGTACTTC. This encodes CASITTGGRYEQYF. The full variable domain, with the rest looked up from reference TRBV2 and TRBJ2-7, is EPEVTQTPSHQVTQMGQEVILRCVPISNHLYFYWYRQILGQKVEFLVSFYNNEISEKSEIFDDQFSVERPDGSNFTLKIRSTKLEDSAMYFCASITTGGRYEQYFGPGTRLTVT.

The chain is built from TRBV20-1 and TRBJ2-7; TRBD2 aligns across 8 bases. Losses at the gene ends were 3 bases for V and 6 bases for J; bases not matched to a gene: 7. The CDR3 sequence is 13 residues long. Per the germline V gene, CDR1 is DFQATT and CDR2 is SNEGSKA (reference sequence). For the CDR3, the DNA is TGCAGTGCTAGGCGTGGGACTAGGACCGAGCAGTACTTC. It specifies CSARRGTRTEQYF.

This clonotype was observed a handful of times. This chain joins TRBV5-4 and TRBJ1-1; D remains ambiguous. The V end was cut by 0 bases, the J end by 2 bases, with 8 bases between. In germline, CDR1 is SGHNT, CDR2 YYREEE (reference sequence). This CDR3 comprises 14 residues. The CDR3, as DNA: TGTGCCAGCAGCTTGGTAATGGGCAACACTGAAGCTTTCTTT. This translates into CASSLVMGNTEAFF.

This clonotype has a handful of counts. The gene calls are TRBV6-7 and TRBJ1-1; D perhaps matches TRBD1 (5 bases). TRBV6-7 belongs to the ORF category, with a function that is uncertain. Trimming took 10 bases from V and 3 from J, leaving 15 bases between them. There are 13 residues in the CDR3. The CDR3 region is CANRTGVDTEAFF. The CDR3 nucleotides are TGTGCCAACCGTACAGGAGTAGACACTGAAGCTTTCTTT.

This clonotype has ten or more counts. The gene calls are TRBV19 and TRBJ2-1; the D gene is possibly TRBD2 (5 bases). The CDR3 spans 15 residues. V was trimmed by 0 bases and J by 2 bases, leaving 8 bases between them. Germline lookup yields CDR1 LNHDA and CDR2 SQIVND (reference sequence). Here the CDR3 DNA reads TGTGCCAGTAGTATAGATCGACTAACCTACAATGAGCAGTTCTTC. This translates into CASSIDRLTYNEQFF. Based on the CDR3 plus reference TRBV19 and TRBJ2-1, the full variable domain is DGGITQSPKYLFRKEGQNVTLSCEQNLNHDAMYWYRQDPGQGLRLIYYSQIVNDFQKGDIAEGYSVSREKKESFPLTVTSAQKNPTAFYLCASSIDRLTYNEQFFGPGTRLTVL.